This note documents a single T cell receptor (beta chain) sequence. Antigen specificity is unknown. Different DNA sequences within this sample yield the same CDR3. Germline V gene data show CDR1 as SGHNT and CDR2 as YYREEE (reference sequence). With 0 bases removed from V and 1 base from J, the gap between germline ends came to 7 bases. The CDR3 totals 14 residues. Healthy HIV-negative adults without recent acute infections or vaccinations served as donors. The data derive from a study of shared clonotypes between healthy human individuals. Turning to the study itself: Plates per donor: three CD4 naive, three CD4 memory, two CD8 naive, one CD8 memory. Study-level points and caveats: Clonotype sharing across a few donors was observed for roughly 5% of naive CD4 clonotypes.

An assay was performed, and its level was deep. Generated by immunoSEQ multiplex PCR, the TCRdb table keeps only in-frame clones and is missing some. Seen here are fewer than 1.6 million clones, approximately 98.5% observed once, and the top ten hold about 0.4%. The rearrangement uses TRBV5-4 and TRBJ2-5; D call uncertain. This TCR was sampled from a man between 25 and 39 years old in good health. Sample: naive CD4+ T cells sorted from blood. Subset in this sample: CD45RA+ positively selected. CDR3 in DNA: TGTGCCAGCAGCTTGGGACAACTCCAAGAGACCCAGTACTTC. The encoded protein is CASSLGQLQETQYF.